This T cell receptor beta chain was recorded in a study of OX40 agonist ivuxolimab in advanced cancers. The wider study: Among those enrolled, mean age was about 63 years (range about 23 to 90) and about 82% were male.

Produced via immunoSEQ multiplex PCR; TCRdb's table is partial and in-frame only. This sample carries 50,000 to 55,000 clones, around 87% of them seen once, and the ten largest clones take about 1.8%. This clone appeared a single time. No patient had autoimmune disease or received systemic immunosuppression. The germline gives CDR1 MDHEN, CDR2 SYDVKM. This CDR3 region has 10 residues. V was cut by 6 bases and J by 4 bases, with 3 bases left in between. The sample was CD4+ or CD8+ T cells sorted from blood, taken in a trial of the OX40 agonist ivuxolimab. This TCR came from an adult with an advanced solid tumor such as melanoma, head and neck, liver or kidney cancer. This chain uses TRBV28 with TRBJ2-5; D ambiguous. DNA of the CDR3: TGTGCCAGCAGCCGAGAGACCCAGTACTTC. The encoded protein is CASSRETQYF.